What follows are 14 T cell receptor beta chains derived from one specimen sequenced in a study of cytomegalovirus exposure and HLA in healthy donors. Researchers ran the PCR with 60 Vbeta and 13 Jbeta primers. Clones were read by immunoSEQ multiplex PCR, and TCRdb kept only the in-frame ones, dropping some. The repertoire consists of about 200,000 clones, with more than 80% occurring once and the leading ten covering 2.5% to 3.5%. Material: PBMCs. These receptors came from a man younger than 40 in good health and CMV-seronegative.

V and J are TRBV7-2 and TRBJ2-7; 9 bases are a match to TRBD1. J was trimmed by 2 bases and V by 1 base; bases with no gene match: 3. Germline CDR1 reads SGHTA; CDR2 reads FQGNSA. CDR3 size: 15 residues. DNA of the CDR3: TGTGCCAGCAGCTTAGGATGGGACAGGGCCTACGAGCAGTACTTC. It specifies CASSLGWDRAYEQYF.

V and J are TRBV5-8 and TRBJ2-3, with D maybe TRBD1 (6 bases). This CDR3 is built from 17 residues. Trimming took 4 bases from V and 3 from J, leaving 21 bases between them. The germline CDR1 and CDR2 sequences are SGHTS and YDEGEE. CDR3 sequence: CASSLVMAGAGTDTQYF. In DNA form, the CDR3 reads TGTGCCAGCAGCCTCGTCATGGCAGGGGCAGGGACAGATACGCAGTATTTT.

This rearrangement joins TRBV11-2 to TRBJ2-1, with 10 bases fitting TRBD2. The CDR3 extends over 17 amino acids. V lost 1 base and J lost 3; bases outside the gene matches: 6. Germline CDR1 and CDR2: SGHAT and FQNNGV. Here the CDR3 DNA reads TGTGCCAGCAGCTTAGTCGAACTAGCGGGGCGCTACAATGAGCAGTTCTTC. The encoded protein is CASSLVELAGRYNEQFF.

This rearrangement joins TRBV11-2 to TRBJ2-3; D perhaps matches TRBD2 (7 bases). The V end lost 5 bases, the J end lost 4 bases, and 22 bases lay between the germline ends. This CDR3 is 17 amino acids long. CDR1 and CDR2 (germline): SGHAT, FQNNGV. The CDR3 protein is CASSPPILAKGADTQYF. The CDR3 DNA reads TGTGCCAGCAGCCCTCCCATACTAGCGAAGGGGGCAGATACGCAGTATTTT.

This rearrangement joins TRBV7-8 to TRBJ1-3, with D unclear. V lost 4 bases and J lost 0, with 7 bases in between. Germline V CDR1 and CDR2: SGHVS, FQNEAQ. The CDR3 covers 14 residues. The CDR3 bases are TGTGCCAGCAGCTATACAAGCTCTGGAAACACCATATATTTT. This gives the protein CASSYTSSGNTIYF.

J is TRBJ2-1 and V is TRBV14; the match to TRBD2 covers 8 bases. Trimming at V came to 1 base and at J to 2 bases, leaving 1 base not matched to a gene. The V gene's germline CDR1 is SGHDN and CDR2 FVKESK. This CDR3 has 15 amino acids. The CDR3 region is CASSQAGGPYNEQFF. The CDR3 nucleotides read TGTGCCAGCAGCCAAGCGGGGGGGCCCTACAATGAGCAGTTCTTC.

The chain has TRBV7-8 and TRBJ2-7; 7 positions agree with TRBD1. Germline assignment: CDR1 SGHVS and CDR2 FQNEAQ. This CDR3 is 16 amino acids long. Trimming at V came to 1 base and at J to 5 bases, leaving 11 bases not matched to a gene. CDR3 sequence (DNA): TGTGCCAGCAGCTTAGGAGGGGCAGGGGGTGTCCACGAGCAGTACTTC. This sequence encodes CASSLGGAGGVHEQYF.

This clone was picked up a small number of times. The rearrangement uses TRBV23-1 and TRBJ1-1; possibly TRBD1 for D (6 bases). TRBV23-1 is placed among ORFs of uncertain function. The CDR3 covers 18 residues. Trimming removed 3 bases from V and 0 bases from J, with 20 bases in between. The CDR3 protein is CASSQPLDSGLVNTEAFF. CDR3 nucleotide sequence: TGCGCCAGCAGTCAGCCTCTGGACAGCGGACTGGTGAACACTGAAGCTTTCTTT.

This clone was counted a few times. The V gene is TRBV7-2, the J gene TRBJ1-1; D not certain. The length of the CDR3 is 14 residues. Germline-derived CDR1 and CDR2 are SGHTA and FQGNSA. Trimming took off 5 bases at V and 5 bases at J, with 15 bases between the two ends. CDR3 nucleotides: TGTGCCAGCAGCCCGCAAGGCAGGAGGACTGAAGCTTTCTTT. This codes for CASSPQGRRTEAFF.

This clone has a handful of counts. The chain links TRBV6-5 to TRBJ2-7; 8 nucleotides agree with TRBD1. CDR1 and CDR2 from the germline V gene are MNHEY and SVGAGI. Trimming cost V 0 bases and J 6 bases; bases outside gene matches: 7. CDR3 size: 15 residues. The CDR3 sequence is CASSYSLGDRLEQYF. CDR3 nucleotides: TGTGCCAGCAGTTACTCTTTGGGGGACAGGCTCGAGCAGTACTTC.

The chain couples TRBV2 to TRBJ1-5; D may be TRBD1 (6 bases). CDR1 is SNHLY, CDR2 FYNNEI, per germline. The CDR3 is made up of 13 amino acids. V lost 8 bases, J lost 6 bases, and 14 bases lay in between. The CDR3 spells CASGTGWSQPQHF. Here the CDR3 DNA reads TGTGCCAGCGGCACAGGGTGGAGTCAGCCCCAGCATTTT.

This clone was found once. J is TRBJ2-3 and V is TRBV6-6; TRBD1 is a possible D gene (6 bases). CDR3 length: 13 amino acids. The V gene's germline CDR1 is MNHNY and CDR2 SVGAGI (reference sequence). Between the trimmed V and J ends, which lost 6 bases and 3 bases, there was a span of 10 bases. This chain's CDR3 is CASRQGATDTQYF. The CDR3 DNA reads TGTGCCAGCAGACAGGGCGCAACAGATACGCAGTATTTT.

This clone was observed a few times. This chain's CDR3 is CASSPLVSGDTDTQYF. The CDR3 nucleotides are TGTGCCAGCAGTCCCCTCGTGAGCGGGGACACAGATACGCAGTATTTT. The chain couples TRBV28 to TRBJ2-3; 7 nucleotides align to TRBD2. The CDR3 sequence is 16 residues long. Per the germline V gene, CDR1 is MDHEN and CDR2 is SYDVKM. Losses at the gene ends were 5 bases for V and 2 bases for J; bases not matched to a gene: 10.

For the CDR3, the DNA is TGTGCCAGCAGTTACTCAGACAGGGTGGTGTGGAATGAGCAGTTCTTC. Translating gives CASSYSDRVVWNEQFF. The chain uses TRBV6-5 and TRBJ2-1, with 7 bases identical to TRBD1. This CDR3 is built from 16 residues. Germline trimming cut 0 bases from V and 7 bases from J; bases unmatched to any gene: 9. Germline assignment: CDR1 MNHEY and CDR2 SVGAGI.